These T cell receptor beta chains were read from a single sample in a study of blood T cell repertoires in COVID-19. Measured with immunoSEQ multiplex PCR; TCRdb has only the in-frame clones, and not every one. Seen here are around 100,000 clones, about 85% observed once, and the top ten hold about 13%. Sequencing was done on a sample of peripheral blood. The receptors derive from a human donor in a cohort sampled during active COVID-19. CDR3s include the opening cysteine and the closing phenylalanine or tryptophan. The D gene is left open where the match is weak. Some rows mark clone size as missing; the rest say once, few, many or name a class of expanded clone.

CDR3aa: CASSVAGAGNQPQHF
CDR3nt: TGTGCCAGCAGCGTCGCCGGGGCGGGAAATCAGCCCCAGCATTTT
d_gene: .
abundance: .
v_gene: TRBV9
j_gene: TRBJ1-5

CDR3aa: CSVSGLRETQYF
CDR3nt: TGCAGCGTTTCGGGGTTAAGGGAGACCCAGTACTTC
d_gene: .
abundance: .
v_gene: TRBV29-1
j_gene: TRBJ2-5

CDR3aa: CAISDRGASSGANVLTF
CDR3nt: TGTGCCATCTCTGACCGGGGGGCTTCATCTGGGGCCAACGTCCTGACTTTC
d_gene: .
abundance: .
v_gene: TRBV10-3
j_gene: TRBJ2-6

CDR3aa: CASSEGDTFQEETQYF
CDR3nt: TGTGCCAGCAGTGAAGGGGACACTTTCCAAGAGGAGACCCAGTACTTC
d_gene: .
abundance: .
v_gene: TRBV2
j_gene: TRBJ2-5

CDR3aa: CASSPRQGARETQYF
CDR3nt: TGTGCCAGCAGCCCACGACAGGGGGCCCGGGAGACCCAGTACTTC
d_gene: TRBD1
abundance: .
v_gene: TRBV13
j_gene: TRBJ2-5

CDR3aa: CASSQDGQGFYGYTF
CDR3nt: TGTGCCAGCAGCCAAGATGGACAGGGGTTTTATGGCTACACCTTC
d_gene: TRBD1
abundance: .
v_gene: TRBV14
j_gene: TRBJ1-2

CDR3aa: CASSRDRGSYGYTF
CDR3nt: TGTGCCAGCAGCAGGGACAGGGGGTCCTATGGCTACACCTTC
d_gene: TRBD1
abundance: .
v_gene: TRBV7-2
j_gene: TRBJ1-2

CDR3aa: CASSPDRAGDEQFF
CDR3nt: TGCGCCAGCAGCCCGGACAGGGCTGGGGATGAGCAGTTCTTC
d_gene: TRBD1
abundance: once
v_gene: TRBV5-1
j_gene: TRBJ2-1

CDR3aa: CASSLTVNTEAFF
CDR3nt: TGTGCCAGCAGCTTAACAGTGAACACTGAAGCTTTCTTT
d_gene: .
abundance: .
v_gene: TRBV7-2
j_gene: TRBJ1-1

CDR3aa: CASSPGAGGINTQYF
CDR3nt: TGTGCCAGCAGTCCAGGGGCGGGGGGGATAAATACGCAGTATTTT
d_gene: TRBD2
abundance: .
v_gene: TRBV11-2
j_gene: TRBJ2-3

CDR3aa: CASSTLTSGGNTQYF
CDR3nt: TGTGCCAGCAGCACCCTGACTAGCGGGGGAAATACGCAGTATTTT
d_gene: TRBD2
abundance: .
v_gene: TRBV9
j_gene: TRBJ2-3

CDR3aa: CASSLGQLNEKLFF
CDR3nt: TGCGCCAGCAGCCTGGGACAACTTAATGAAAAACTGTTTTTT
d_gene: .
abundance: .
v_gene: TRBV5-1
j_gene: TRBJ1-4

CDR3aa: CASSYSKNSYEQYF
CDR3nt: TGTGCCAGCAGTTACTCTAAGAACAGCTACGAGCAGTACTTC
d_gene: .
abundance: .
v_gene: TRBV6-5
j_gene: TRBJ2-7

CDR3aa: CATSDRGIGTQYF
CDR3nt: TGTGCCACCAGTGATCGGGGGATCGGGACCCAGTACTTC
d_gene: .
abundance: .
v_gene: TRBV24-1
j_gene: TRBJ2-5

CDR3aa: CASSQASGRLYNEQFF
CDR3nt: TGTGCCAGCAGCCAAGCTAGCGGGAGACTCTACAATGAGCAGTTCTTC
d_gene: TRBD2
abundance: once
v_gene: TRBV3-1/TRBV3-2
j_gene: TRBJ2-1

CDR3aa: CASSPSVNTEAFF
CDR3nt: TGTGCCAGCAGTCCAAGCGTGAACACTGAAGCTTTCTTT
d_gene: .
abundance: .
v_gene: TRBV6-2/TRBV6-3
j_gene: TRBJ1-1

CDR3aa: CASSETRAHEQFF
CDR3nt: TGTGCCAGCAGTGAAACCAGGGCCCATGAGCAGTTCTTC
d_gene: .
abundance: .
v_gene: TRBV6-1
j_gene: TRBJ2-1

CDR3aa: CAISDVPGETQYF
CDR3nt: TGTGCCATCAGTGACGTTCCCGGAGAGACCCAGTACTTC
d_gene: .
abundance: .
v_gene: TRBV10-3
j_gene: TRBJ2-5

CDR3aa: CASKQRGQGGHEQYF
CDR3nt: TGTGCCAGCAAACAACGGGGACAGGGGGGACACGAGCAGTACTTC
d_gene: TRBD1
abundance: .
v_gene: TRBV6-5
j_gene: TRBJ2-7

CDR3aa: CASSLSFQGATGNTIYF
CDR3nt: TGTGCCAGCAGCTTAAGTTTCCAGGGGGCGACTGGAAACACCATATATTTT
d_gene: TRBD1
abundance: .
v_gene: TRBV7-8
j_gene: TRBJ1-3

CDR3aa: CASSEQGAWYGYTF
CDR3nt: TGTGCCAGCAGTGAACAGGGGGCCTGGTATGGCTACACCTTC
d_gene: TRBD1
abundance: .
v_gene: TRBV6-1
j_gene: TRBJ1-2

CDR3aa: CASSFRGVRTDTQYF
CDR3nt: TGTGCCAGCAGCTTTCGCGGGGTGCGCACAGATACGCAGTATTTT
d_gene: .
abundance: .
v_gene: TRBV7-8
j_gene: TRBJ2-3

CDR3aa: CASSGGESTEQYF
CDR3nt: TGTGCCAGCAGCGGAGGCGAATCGACCGAGCAGTACTTC
d_gene: .
abundance: .
v_gene: TRBV5-4
j_gene: TRBJ2-7

CDR3aa: CASSLGSTNTGELFF
CDR3nt: TGCGCCAGCAGCTTGGGTAGTACGAACACCGGGGAGCTGTTTTTT
d_gene: .
abundance: .
v_gene: TRBV5-1
j_gene: TRBJ2-2

CDR3aa: CASRVMASGQNEQFF
CDR3nt: TGTGCCAGCAGGGTGATGGCTAGCGGGCAAAATGAGCAGTTCTTC
d_gene: TRBD2
abundance: once
v_gene: TRBV2
j_gene: TRBJ2-1

CDR3aa: CASSYLRTYEQYF
CDR3nt: TGTGCCAGCAGTTACTTACGAACATACGAGCAGTACTTC
d_gene: .
abundance: .
v_gene: TRBV6-2/TRBV6-3
j_gene: TRBJ2-7

CDR3aa: CASTTGSTDTQYF
CDR3nt: TGTGCCAGCACCACCGGGAGCACAGATACGCAGTATTTT
d_gene: .
abundance: .
v_gene: TRBV27
j_gene: TRBJ2-3

CDR3aa: CASRRTGTTEAFF
CDR3nt: TGTGCCAGCAGGAGGACAGGGACAACTGAAGCTTTCTTT
d_gene: TRBD1
abundance: .
v_gene: TRBV2
j_gene: TRBJ1-1

CDR3aa: CASSLNVAGAGDTQYF
CDR3nt: TGTGCCAGCAGCTTAAATGTAGCGGGGGCGGGAGATACGCAGTATTTT
d_gene: TRBD2
abundance: .
v_gene: TRBV7-2
j_gene: TRBJ2-3

CDR3aa: CASSLAGGNWNEQFF
CDR3nt: TGTGCCAGCAGCCTAGCGGGGGGTAATTGGAATGAGCAGTTCTTC
d_gene: TRBD2
abundance: few
v_gene: TRBV6-5
j_gene: TRBJ2-1

CDR3aa: CASSVTGQETQYF
CDR3nt: TGTGCCAGCAGCGTGACTGGCCAAGAGACCCAGTACTTC
d_gene: .
abundance: .
v_gene: TRBV9
j_gene: TRBJ2-5

CDR3aa: CASNRQGAGGYTF
CDR3nt: TGTGCCAGCAATCGTCAGGGGGCCGGTGGCTACACCTTC
d_gene: TRBD1
abundance: .
v_gene: TRBV6-5
j_gene: TRBJ1-2

CDR3aa: CASSPDRYALREQYF
CDR3nt: TGTGCCAGCAGCCCAGACAGGTACGCTCTGAGGGAGCAGTACTTC
d_gene: .
abundance: .
v_gene: TRBV11-2
j_gene: TRBJ2-7

CDR3aa: CASSLGQGRFEQYF
CDR3nt: TGCGCCAGCAGCTTGGGTCAGGGCCGTTTCGAGCAGTACTTC
d_gene: .
abundance: .
v_gene: TRBV5-1
j_gene: TRBJ2-7

CDR3aa: CASGGAGETQYF
CDR3nt: TGTGCCAGCGGGGGGGCTGGAGAGACCCAGTACTTC
d_gene: .
abundance: .
v_gene: TRBV12-3/TRBV12-4
j_gene: TRBJ2-5

CDR3aa: CASRSQDRVNSPLHF
CDR3nt: TGTGCCAGCAGATCTCAGGACAGGGTGAATTCACCCCTCCACTTT
d_gene: TRBD1
abundance: .
v_gene: TRBV2
j_gene: TRBJ1-6

CDR3aa: CASSPRQGTQPQHF
CDR3nt: TGTGCCAGCTCACCTCGACAGGGCACTCAGCCCCAGCATTTT
d_gene: TRBD1
abundance: .
v_gene: TRBV18
j_gene: TRBJ1-5

CDR3aa: CATSYRDRSSYEQYF
CDR3nt: TGTGCCACCAGTTACCGGGACAGGAGCTCCTACGAGCAGTACTTC
d_gene: TRBD1
abundance: .
v_gene: TRBV24-1
j_gene: TRBJ2-7

CDR3aa: CASSTGPQGIEEKLFF
CDR3nt: TGTGCCAGCAGTACCGGACCCCAGGGAATTGAGGAAAAACTGTTTTTT
d_gene: .
abundance: .
v_gene: TRBV27
j_gene: TRBJ1-4

CDR3aa: CASSLLVTTDIIEAFF
CDR3nt: TGTGCCAGCAGCTTACTGGTAACCACAGATATTATAGAAGCTTTCTTT
d_gene: .
abundance: once
v_gene: TRBV7-9
j_gene: TRBJ1-1

CDR3aa: CATRIIQAGHHEQFF
CDR3nt: TGTGCCACCCGGATTATTCAAGCGGGACACCATGAGCAGTTCTTC
d_gene: .
abundance: .
v_gene: TRBV7-9
j_gene: TRBJ2-1

CDR3aa: CASSPPGGRRYEQYF
CDR3nt: TGTGCCAGCTCACCGCCGGGGGGGAGGAGGTACGAGCAGTACTTC
d_gene: TRBD2
abundance: few
v_gene: TRBV18
j_gene: TRBJ2-7

CDR3aa: CASSLKYRGTYEQYF
CDR3nt: TGTGCCAGCAGCTTAAAGTACAGGGGGACTTACGAGCAGTACTTC
d_gene: TRBD1
abundance: .
v_gene: TRBV11-1
j_gene: TRBJ2-7

CDR3aa: CASSPGTSSLETQYF
CDR3nt: TGTGCCAGCTCCCCGGGGACTAGCTCGTTGGAGACCCAGTACTTC
d_gene: TRBD2
abundance: once
v_gene: TRBV18
j_gene: TRBJ2-5

CDR3aa: CAWSVGQGYGYTF
CDR3nt: TGTGCCTGGAGTGTAGGGCAGGGCTATGGCTACACCTTC
d_gene: .
abundance: .
v_gene: TRBV30
j_gene: TRBJ1-2